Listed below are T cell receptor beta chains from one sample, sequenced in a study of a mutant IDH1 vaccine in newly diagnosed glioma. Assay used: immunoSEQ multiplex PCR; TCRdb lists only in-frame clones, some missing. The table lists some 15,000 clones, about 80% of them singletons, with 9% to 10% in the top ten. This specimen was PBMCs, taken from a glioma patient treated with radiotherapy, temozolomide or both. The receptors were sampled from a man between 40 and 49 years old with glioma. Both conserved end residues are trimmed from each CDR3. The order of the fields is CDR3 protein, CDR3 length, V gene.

ASNSVSYNEQF,11,TRBV2
ASSVTRDGSLF,11,TRBV5-8
ASSPGASRRLDTEAF,15,TRBV4-1
ASSLTGNQPQH,11,TRBV27
AISWDGAETEAF,12,TRBV10-3
ASSWGVAGSTDTQY,14,TRBV5-5
ASSRAGANTEAF,12,TRBV19
SVASQGAAYEQY,12,TRBV29-1
ASSRGRGVNTEAF,13,TRBV27
ASRSGTGGYTGELF,14,TRBV11-2
ASSPRDREGTDTQY,14,TRBV5-1
ASSPGDYGYT,10,TRBV28
SALSGYEQY,9,TRBV20-1
ASNSAAGPYNEQF,13,TRBV25-1
ASSQDSRSGANVLT,14,TRBV14
ASSFWRRAREGAF,13,TRBV5-6
ASSLEGWKGGRGDNEQF,17,TRBV11-3
ASSSRGLAKNIQY,13,TRBV5-4
ASRTAGAQYNEQF,13,TRBV5-1
ASSDRDRPSYGYT,13,TRBV2
ASSEAQRVGTEAF,13,TRBV6-1
ASNLGASNQPQH,12,TRBV19
ASTPGGVGQETQY,13,TRBV5-1
ASSYSSGTGWSPLH,14,TRBV6-6
ASSSQAGAYNEQF,13,TRBV7-2
ASSPGGASGNTIY,13,TRBV18
ASSQQTPKNTEAF,13,TRBV14
ASRVPGQGHEQY,12,TRBV6-6
ASGRVGGNTDTQY,13,TRBV27
ASSIDPGQGATDTQY,15,TRBV6-4
ASSLAAGTAFGQPQH,15,TRBV7-2
ASSLALNNEQF,11,TRBV7-6
ASSRGGTGGQDTQY,14,TRBV25-1
ASGGQGGFEQF,11,TRBV6-6
ASSGGFSSPETQY,13,TRBV5-5
AIEGGRTNYGYT,12,TRBV7-9
ASSPKGPGYEQY,12,TRBV18
ASSLWEGQF,9,TRBV7-9
ASSPSTPAGTSEAF,14,TRBV11-2
ASSQIATGELF,11,TRBV27
ASSPPSGSSYNEQF,14,TRBV2
SVAVSTNYGYT,11,TRBV29-1
ASSSSWERFHTDTQY,15,TRBV27